This T cell receptor beta chain was observed in a study of blood T cell repertoires in COVID-19. Using immunoSEQ multiplex PCR, the repertoire was profiled, and TCRdb retains in-frame clones only, with some absent. The sample has 250,000 or so clones, approximately 90% seen once. With 7 bases clipped from V and 4 bases from J, the junction kept 8 bases outside the gene matches. The CDR3 consists of 16 residues. In germline, CDR1 is ENHRY, CDR2 SYGVKD. Allocation to cohorts depended on clinical history reported by the participants. Exposed volunteers were people who met a COVID-19 case within 2 weeks before study entry.

This clonotype originated in a man between 45 and 60 years old who had been exposed to COVID-19. This chain connects TRBV10-3 to TRBJ2-3, with 13 bases lining up with TRBD2. The material sequenced was PBMCs or T cells enriched from blood (not recorded which). The CDR3 loop is CAIKEGLAGFADTQYF. The CDR3 DNA is TGTGCCATCAAGGAGGGACTAGCGGGGTTCGCAGATACGCAGTATTTT.